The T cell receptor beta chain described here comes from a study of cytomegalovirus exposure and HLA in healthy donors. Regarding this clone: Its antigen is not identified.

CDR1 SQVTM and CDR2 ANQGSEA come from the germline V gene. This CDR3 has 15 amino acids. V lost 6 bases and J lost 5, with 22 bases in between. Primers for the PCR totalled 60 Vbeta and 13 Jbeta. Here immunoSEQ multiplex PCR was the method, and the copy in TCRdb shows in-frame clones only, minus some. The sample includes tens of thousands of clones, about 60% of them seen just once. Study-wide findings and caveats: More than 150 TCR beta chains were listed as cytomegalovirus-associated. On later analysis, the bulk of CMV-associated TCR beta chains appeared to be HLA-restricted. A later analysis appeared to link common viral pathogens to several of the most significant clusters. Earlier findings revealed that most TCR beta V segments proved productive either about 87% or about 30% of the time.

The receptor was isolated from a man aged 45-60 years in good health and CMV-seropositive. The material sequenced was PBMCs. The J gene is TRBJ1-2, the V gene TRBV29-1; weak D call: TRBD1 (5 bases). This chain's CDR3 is CSVHASPTGDYGYTF. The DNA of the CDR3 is TGCAGCGTCCACGCATCGCCCACGGGGGATTATGGCTACACCTTC.